Listed here are 3 T cell receptor beta chains from one sample, sequenced in a study of shared clonotypes between healthy human individuals. Data came from immunoSEQ multiplex PCR; TCRdb stores just in-frame clones and leaves some out. The sample carries 500,000 to 550,000 clones, around 96% recorded once. Sequences were obtained from naive CD4+ T cells sorted from blood. Regarding subset: CD45RA+ positively selected. The source is a young woman in good health.

V and J are TRBV2 and TRBJ1-5, with a possible D match to TRBD1 (5 bases). The CDR3 length is 15 residues. V lost 6 bases to trimming and J lost 5 bases, with 17 bases between them. Germline V gene lookup returns CDR1 SNHLY and CDR2 FYNNEI. CDR3 residues: CASSRHDSRDQPQHF. CDR3 nucleotides: TGTGCCAGCAGCCGCCATGACAGCCGTGATCAGCCCCAGCATTTT.

CDR3 in amino acids: CASSLRTEQFF. CDR3 nucleotides: TGTGCCAGCAGTTTAAGGACAGAGCAGTTCTTC. The rearrangement uses TRBV28 and TRBJ2-1; a possible D gene is TRBD1 (5 bases). V was pared by 2 bases and J by 10 bases, with 6 bases between. CDR3 length: 11 residues. CDR1 is MDHEN and CDR2 is SYDVKM in the germline V gene. Looking up the rest from reference TRBV28 and TRBJ2-1 gives the full variable domain: DVKVTQSSRYLVKRTGEKVFLECVQDMDHENMFWYRQDPGLGLRLIYFSYDVKMKEKGDIPEGYSVSREKKERFSLILESASTNQTSMYLCASSLRTEQFFGPGTRLTVL.

The chain uses TRBV6-5 and TRBJ2-7; D might be TRBD2 (6 bases). Per the germline V gene, CDR1 is MNHEY and CDR2 is SVGAGI. The CDR3 runs to 15 residues. The germline V and J ends were trimmed by 5 bases and 2 bases, with 16 bases remaining between them. This CDR3 reads CASSAGGTGAYEQYF. Written as DNA, the CDR3 is TGTGCCAGCAGTGCCGGCGGGACTGGGGCCTACGAGCAGTACTTC.